This T cell receptor beta chain was obtained from a study of cytomegalovirus exposure and HLA in healthy donors (dated 2017 in TCRdb). Looking at the study overall: In an earlier analysis of 550 to 750 of the donors, 276 Gb of sequence data and 100 million or so unique TCR beta sequences from 150 million to 200 million T cells were reported. Roughly 300 gigabases of sequencing data and around 90 million unique TCR sequences made up an early release that covered several hundred HLA-typed donors. Of the roughly 390 genotyped donors, approximately 82% fell in the genetic ancestry cluster associated with self-reported Caucasian donors. The study aimed to test whether cataloging public T cell receptors could reveal signatures of past pathogen exposure. The study used immunosequencing to profile the T cell repertoires of several hundred subjects and linked those repertoires to cytomegalovirus serostatus. In addition to the first cohort of approximately 670 subjects, a separate validation cohort of about 120 different subjects was used. The study combined high-throughput TCR immunosequencing, statistical association of individual TCRs with disease status, and machine learning to predict cytomegalovirus infection status. A later analysis re-examined previously published TCR beta repertoires from around 670 donors and added high-resolution HLA genotyping to investigate patterns of TCR occurrence. Rather than drawing on any new phenotypic data, the later analysis identified candidate immune exposures from TCR beta sequences and the way those sequences occurred across donors. To decide whether each TCR beta V gene segment behaved as functional or pseudogenic, an earlier analysis of some 570 of the donors relied on high-throughput TCR beta sequencing. Donor age, sex, ethnicity and CMV serostatus were compiled alongside the repertoire data. In a later genetic analysis, genome-wide SNP genotypes for about three fifths of the roughly 670 donors were used, and that subset was treated as a discovery cohort. All discovery cohort repertoires had been generated on a single sequencing platform. HLA typing covered class I and class II loci at four-digit resolution. Typing coverage differed by locus: A, B, C, DRB1 and DQB1 were typed in roughly 620-630 donors, DQA1 in about 500, DPA1 in around 600, and DPB1 in just under 480. A handful of DR-DQ haplotypes were handled as single units for association and clustering because linkage in the cohort was strong. Among roughly 370 genotyped donors of the cohort, an average of approximately 240,000 unique TCR beta nucleotide sequences were sequenced per donor, roughly 18% of them non-productive.

In total, around 600 healthy bone marrow donors made up the cohort. All cohort members were sampled while nominally healthy, although unrecorded immune exposures were likely present. The donor was CMV seronegative and was included in the group of about 400 seronegative cohort members. Every donor gave a peripheral blood sample, and the peripheral blood mononuclear cells from that sample were used for TCR beta sequencing. Genomic DNA was extracted from the blood cell samples with the Qiagen DNeasy Blood Extraction Kit. Comment on this clone: What this receptor recognizes is not known. Base qualities were left out, and no much larger clone turns up one base away.

The library was made by the immunoSEQ multiplex PCR assay. For the multiplex PCR, a mixture combining 60 forward primers for TCR Vbeta segments and 13 reverse primers for TCR Jbeta segments was used. The CDR3 region of rearranged TCR beta genes was amplified from genomic DNA by a multiplex PCR assay. The Illumina HiSeq System was used to sequence the amplified TCR beta libraries as 87-base-pair reads. The study's own analysis went as follows. Across the 500 to 750 repertoires, a later analysis counted tens of millions of unique TCR beta chains, some 11 million of which were shared by at least two donors. To remove PCR and sequencing errors, raw reads were error-corrected and collapsed into unique sequences using a nearest-neighbor algorithm that merged closely related sequences. CDR3 sequences were aligned to IMGT reference sequences to assign V, D and J gene segments. For a sequence to be retained, a match of at least six nucleotides to both a V gene segment and a J gene segment was required. Rearrangements were classified as productive when the CDR3 lacked stop codons and remained in frame with V and J, and all other rearrangements were classified as non-productive. Following IMGT convention, CDR3 was defined as the stretch from the second conserved V-encoded cysteine up to the conserved J-encoded phenylalanine. The earlier analysis of more than 450 of the donors excluded sequences that lacked an unambiguous match to a single V gene segment. In an earlier analysis of several hundred of the donors, V segments were called functional above 56.7% productive rearrangements and were called segregating when the between-donor standard deviation exceeded 5%. A statistical classification framework was developed to diagnose cytomegalovirus status using the catalog of TCR beta chain sequences. In a later analysis, TCR nucleotide sequences were compared against IMGT/GENE-DB human TR gene sequences so that V and J genes could be assigned. The TCRdist pipeline was used in a later analysis to assign CDR3 sequences and most-parsimonious VDJ recombination scenarios. In a later analysis, each TCR beta chain was defined by its CDR3 amino acid sequence together with its V-gene family, and reads without a unique V-gene family were excluded. As a way to deal with suspected cross-contamination and a sequencing artifact, a later analysis dropped hundreds of nucleotide sequences that were highly shared and had low generation probability. In a later analysis, a clonal expansion index for each public chain was calculated from normalized within-repertoire ranks of inferred template counts. In a later analysis, generation probabilities were computed with a VDJ recombination model fitted to out-of-frame rearrangements, and the resulting probabilities were checked against IGoR. A later analysis scored TCR-TCR, TCR-HLA and TCR-CMV co-occurrence with hypergeometric tests, applying a repertoire-size bias correction to TCR pairs. A later analysis estimated false discovery rates by permuting HLA or CMV assignments 20 times. In a later analysis, co-occurring TCRs were grouped using DBSCAN, with TCRdist sequence similarity added in when clustering inside HLA-allele-positive subsets. Repertoires with fewer than 30,000 or more than 120,000 public chains, plus five repertoires with anomalous nucleotide sharing, were excluded from co-occurrence clustering. TCRdb re-hosts the immuneACCESS table, in-frame sequences only. Its copies lack some clones; in the studies checked, an unresolved V gene accounts for under half of them, and the cause for the rest is not known. The V and J calls and clone size were taken over from that table, and D and trimming were inferred from the DNA. The sample records around 98,000 clones, 79% of which are singletons. Together, the top ten hold roughly 3.8% of the sample.

What the research found in general, with its limitations: In vitro tests confirmed that a few of the cytomegalovirus-associated TCR beta chains recognize cytomegalovirus antigens. In the study, around 150 TCR beta chains were listed as associated with cytomegalovirus. This cohort had only TCR beta chains sequenced, and the lack of alpha or paired-chain data limited which features could be detected. Roughly uniform sequencing depth across donors was assumed in presence/absence analyses, although this assumption may not hold. Because HLA typing was unavailable for some donors at each locus, only the typed subset was used in association tests. Compared with the roughly 670-donor mean, donors in an Asian-associated ancestry cluster had fewer N-insertions in productive TCRs, according to a later genetic analysis. Cytomegalovirus status was reported to be diagnosed by the classifier with high specificity and sensitivity in both the original and validation cohorts. In a later analysis, TCR association rates were found to vary across HLA loci, with the most associated TCRs seen for DRB1 alleles and the fewest for HLA-C alleles. Several of the top co-occurrence clusters appeared to be linked to parvovirus B19, influenza, CMV and Epstein-Barr virus, according to a later analysis. A later analysis found that HLA-associated TCR beta chains were more clonally expanded and had lower generation probabilities than equally common non-associated chains. In a later analysis, over 15,000 TCR beta sequences were associated with specific HLA alleles at a false discovery rate of 0.05. A further reported finding was that TCR beta sequences accurately predicted the HLA-A and HLA-B alleles for most subjects in the first cohort. Immune exposure information for the cohort was limited to CMV serostatus. Strong co-occurrence of HLA alleles, especially DR and DQ, made assigning TCR associations to individual alleles difficult. V-gene and J-gene trimming of TCR beta chains was associated with a missense DCLRE1C variant in a later genetic analysis, and the association was replicated in an independent cohort. In an earlier analysis of 450 to 750 of the donors, most TCR beta V segments appeared in productive rearrangements about 87% or about 30% of the time, broadly matching IMGT annotations. Most CMV-associated TCR beta chains appeared to be HLA-restricted in a later analysis, and the HLA associations seemed to be driven largely by CMV exposure. Correlated functional status among segregating V segments might be attributable to linkage disequilibrium, but an unknown experimental factor could not be ruled out. A cluster of highly shared sequence variants was judged likely to represent a technical artifact of the sequencing pipeline. According to the authors, the approach could potentially be generalized to other disease states and immunological phenotypes. Most TCR sequences were observed very rarely across donors, whereas some public TCRs were present in many individuals. Seventeen rarely observed V segments, including chromosome 9 orphons, were excluded from the earlier analysis of some 590 of the donors because counts were too low.

The sequenced sample consisted of PBMCs. This clonotype was sampled from a woman aged 40 to 50 in good health and CMV-seronegative.

Here is the DNA: TGTGCCATCAGTGACGGGACTCGATCCTACGAGCAGTACTTC. Its protein is CAISDGTRSYEQYF. Rearrangement joined TRBV10-3 to TRBJ2-7; tentative D gene TRBD2, with 6 bases matching. According to the germline V gene, CDR1 reads ENHRY and CDR2 reads SYGVKD. V is pared back by 3 bases and J by 1 base, with 10 bases lying between the germline termini. The CDR3 spans 14 residues, from the cysteine through the phenylalanine. Here the CDR3 DNA is all that survives: 42 bases in frame from base 1.